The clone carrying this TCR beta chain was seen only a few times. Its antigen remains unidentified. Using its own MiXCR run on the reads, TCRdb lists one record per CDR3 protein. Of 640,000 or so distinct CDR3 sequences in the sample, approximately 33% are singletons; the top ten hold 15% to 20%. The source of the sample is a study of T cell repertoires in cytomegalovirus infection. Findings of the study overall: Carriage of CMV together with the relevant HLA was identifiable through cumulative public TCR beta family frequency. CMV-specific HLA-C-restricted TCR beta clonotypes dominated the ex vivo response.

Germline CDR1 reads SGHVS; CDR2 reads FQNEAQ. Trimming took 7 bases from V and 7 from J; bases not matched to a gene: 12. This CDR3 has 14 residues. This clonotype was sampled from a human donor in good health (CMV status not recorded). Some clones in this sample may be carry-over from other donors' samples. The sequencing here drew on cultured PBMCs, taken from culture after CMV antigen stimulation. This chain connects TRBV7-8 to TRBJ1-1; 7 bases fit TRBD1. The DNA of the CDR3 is TGTGCCAGCACCGGACGGACAGGCAAAGGTGAAGCTTTCTTT. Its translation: CASTGRTGKGEAFF.